This T cell receptor (beta chain) stems from a study of early T cells in non-severe SARS-CoV-2 infection. Study overall: Chains from this unsorted whole-blood bulk RNA could not be paired. Overall study findings and caveats: VDJdb matching, biased toward anti-spike CD8 responses, missed private and CD4 specificities.

Separate cDNA molecules each had unique molecular identifiers attached to them. TCRdb independently ran MiXCR on the 5' RACE reads; one entry per CDR3 protein. The sample has tens of thousands of distinct CDR3 sequences, under 6.5% seen once. This clonotype was seen many times. Antigen: not known. The specimen was whole blood. This TCR derives from an adult who was a healthcare worker with PCR-confirmed SARS-CoV-2 infection or an uninfected control (not recorded which).

The CDR3 is CASSAGTGDSPLHF. In DNA form, the CDR3 reads TGTGCCAGCTCAGCGGGAACGGGGGATTCACCCCTCCACTTT. This sequence joins TRBV18 and TRBJ1-6; the D gene is possibly TRBD1 (5 bases). Looked up from germline, CDR1 is KGHSH and CDR2 is LQKENI. The CDR3 length is 14 residues. With 5 bases removed from V and 8 bases from J, the gap between germline ends came to 13 bases.